This T cell receptor (beta chain) was observed in a study of circulating and synovial CD4+ cells in juvenile arthritis. Produced via immunoSEQ multiplex PCR; TCRdb's table is partial and in-frame only. The repertoire holds approximately 1,500 clones, with 88% as singletons. Turning to this clone: Its target is not known.

Sequenced samples came from active juvenile idiopathic arthritis patients. Cells were sorted as HLA-DR+CD14-CD3+CD4+CD25low/- from PBMCs. The CDR3 runs to 14 residues. V was pared by 6 bases and J by 8 bases, with 17 bases between. Germline V gene sequence: CDR1 MNHEY, CDR2 SMNVEV (reference sequence). Study-level results: Circulating pathogenic-like and bulk T cells looked alike by Vbeta family usage. Bulk blood CD4 samples held at least an order of magnitude more or fewer genomes than CPL.

Sequencing was done on a sample of HLA-DR+ CD4+ T cells from blood. This sample's subset: circulating pathogenic-like lymphocytes, sorted as HLA-DR+CD14-CD3+CD4+CD25low/- blood T cells. The chain uses TRBV27 and TRBJ1-3; D may be TRBD1 (6 bases). This sequence was found in a human donor with juvenile idiopathic arthritis. CDR3 residues: CASSLGTPPDTIYF. DNA for the CDR3: TGTGCCAGCAGCCTAGGGACACCACCCGACACCATATATTTT.